The 32 T cell receptor beta chains presented below share a single source sample, sequenced in a study of T cell responses to AZD1222 COVID-19 vaccine. The protocol was immunoSEQ multiplex PCR, while the TCRdb copy is restricted to in-frame clones and leaves out a portion. The sample consists of about 94,000 clones, around nine tenths of them appearing once. This material consisted of peripheral blood, taken on day 0 of AZD1222 vaccination. All receptors come from an adult in good health.

The chain is built from TRBV15 and TRBJ1-3, with 8 bases lining up with TRBD1. With 9 bases clipped from V and 0 bases from J, the junction kept 7 bases outside the gene matches. This CDR3 is built from 15 residues. Germline loops: CDR1 LNHNV, CDR2 YYDKDF (reference sequence). CDR3 coding DNA: TGTGCCACATCGACAGGGGCGTACTCTGGAAACACCATATATTTT. Translated: CATSTGAYSGNTIYF.

J is TRBJ1-2 and V is TRBV6-5; 7 nucleotides line up with TRBD1. From germline, CDR1 is MNHEY and CDR2 SVGAGI. Trimming removed 2 bases from V and 5 bases from J; junction bases left unmatched: 8. This CDR3 contains 15 residues. The CDR3 region has the DNA TGTGCCAGCAGTTACCACAGACAGGGAAGTTATGGCTACACCTTC. This gives the protein CASSYHRQGSYGYTF.

J is TRBJ1-4 and V is TRBV7-9; D is unclear. V lost 0 bases to trimming and J lost 0 bases, with 5 bases between them. Germline V CDR1 and CDR2: SEHNR, FQNEAQ (reference sequence). This CDR3 is built from 15 residues. CDR3: CASSLAQATNEKLFF. The CDR3 bases are TGTGCCAGCAGCTTAGCGCAGGCAACTAATGAAAAACTGTTTTTT.

The rearrangement joins TRBV5-4 to TRBJ2-2; 7 bases map to TRBD1. The V gene's germline CDR1 is SGHNT and CDR2 YYREEE (reference sequence). V lost 5 bases to trimming and J lost 0 bases; unmatched junction nucleotides: 7. The CDR3 spans 16 residues. CDR3 nucleotide sequence: TGTGCCAGCAGACCTGGACAGGCGTCGAACACCGGGGAGCTGTTTTTT. Encoded protein: CASRPGQASNTGELFF.

This chain links TRBV5-5 with TRBJ1-2, with TRBD1 as a possible D gene (6 bases). V dropped 3 bases and J dropped 0 bases, with 12 bases sitting between them. The CDR3 has 15 amino acids. The V gene's germline CDR1 is SGHKS and CDR2 YYEKEE (reference sequence). The CDR3 loop reads CASSSRDIANYGYTF. In DNA, the CDR3 is TGTGCCAGCAGCTCGCGGGACATAGCTAACTATGGCTACACCTTC.

The chain carries TRBV6-5 and TRBJ1-6, with 9 bases identical to TRBD1. Germline V gene lookup returns CDR1 MNHEY and CDR2 SVGAGI. V lost 6 bases and J lost 8; bases outside the gene matches: 5. The CDR3 has 14 amino acids. The CDR3 here is CASRPGTGYSPLHF. In DNA form, the CDR3 reads TGTGCCAGCAGGCCTGGGACAGGGTATTCACCCCTCCACTTT.

The gene calls are TRBV5-1 and TRBJ2-3; D possibly corresponds to TRBD1 (6 bases). The V end lost 10 bases, the J end lost 3 bases, and 12 bases lay between the germline ends. Germline lookup yields CDR1 SGHRS and CDR2 YFSETQ. The CDR3 spans 12 residues. Written as DNA, the CDR3 is TGCGCCTCGGCCCAGGGGACAGATACGCAGTATTTT. It specifies CASAQGTDTQYF.

This chain links TRBV18 with TRBJ1-1; 7 bases are shared with TRBD1. Germline V CDR1 and CDR2: KGHSH, LQKENI. The junction had 9 bases not matched to a gene; V was cut back by 1 base and J by 1 base. This CDR3 comprises 17 residues. The CDR3 loop is CASSPLNLGQTNTEAFF. The CDR3 DNA reads TGTGCCAGCTCACCACTTAACTTGGGACAGACGAACACTGAAGCTTTCTTT.

This clone was seen more than once but under ten times. The chain uses TRBV10-3 and TRBJ1-1; no definite D call. The CDR3 length is 14 residues. Per germline, CDR1 ENHRY and CDR2 SYGVKD. The ends were cut back, 10 bases at V and 1 base at J, with 16 bases in the middle. The CDR3 nucleotides read TGTGCCACTAACTCGCCCGGAAAGAACACTGAAGCTTTCTTT. It specifies CATNSPGKNTEAFF.

This chain links TRBV2 with TRBJ2-7; D perhaps matches TRBD2 (5 bases). The CDR3 consists of 14 residues. The V gene lost 8 bases and the J gene lost 0 bases, with 14 bases spanning the gap. Germline V gene sequence: CDR1 SNHLY, CDR2 FYNNEI. The CDR3 is CASLREGSSYEQYF. In DNA form, the CDR3 reads TGTGCCAGCTTACGGGAAGGGAGCTCCTACGAGCAGTACTTC.

The rearrangement joins TRBV3-1 (or the pseudogene TRBV3-2) to TRBJ2-5; 8 bases are a match to TRBD2. CDR3 size: 16 residues. The germline gives CDR1 LGHDT, CDR2 YNNKEL (reference sequence). V lost 1 base to trimming and J lost 3 bases; unmatched junction nucleotides: 7. CDR3 DNA sequence: TGTGCCAGCAGCCAAGTGGGAGCGGGGGCCGAAGAGACCCAGTACTTC. Protein sequence: CASSQVGAGAEETQYF.

The rearrangement uses TRBV10-3 and TRBJ2-1, with 7 bases that match TRBD2. The CDR3 extends over 14 amino acids. V dropped 5 bases and J dropped 7; count of bases not matched to a gene: 8. Germline CDR1 is ENHRY and CDR2 is SYGVKD. This chain's CDR3 is CAISKARGKNEQFF. Here the CDR3 DNA reads TGTGCCATCAGTAAGGCGCGGGGGAAAAATGAGCAGTTCTTC.

V and J are TRBV7-2 and TRBJ2-6, with D unclear. Per germline, CDR1 SGHTA and CDR2 FQGNSA. The CDR3 contains 13 residues. V lost 0 bases, J lost 3 bases, and 0 bases lay in between. The CDR3 protein is CASSLAGANVLTF. CDR3 nucleotide sequence: TGTGCCAGCAGCTTAGCTGGGGCCAACGTCCTGACTTTC.

The V call is TRBV12-3 or TRBV12-4, the J call TRBJ1-4, with D possibly being TRBD1 (6 bases). V shed 3 bases and J shed 6 bases, with 8 bases lying between them. This CDR3 is 13 amino acids long. The CDR3 protein is CASSLSGDEKLFF. The CDR3 bases are TGTGCCAGCAGTTTGTCAGGGGATGAAAAACTGTTTTTT.

V gene TRBV6-5 combines with J gene TRBJ2-7; TRBD2 matches at 10 bases. Germline CDR1 reads MNHEY; CDR2 reads SVGAGI. This CDR3 has 14 amino acids. Trimming removed 10 bases from V and 0 bases from J; junction bases left unmatched: 6. The CDR3 DNA reads as TGTGCCACCCGTTTAGCGGGGGGCTCCTACGAGCAGTACTTC. Its translation: CATRLAGGSYEQYF.

This chain joins TRBV5-5 and TRBJ2-7; 13 nucleotides align to TRBD2. This CDR3 comprises 15 residues. Germline assignment: CDR1 SGHKS and CDR2 YYEKEE (reference sequence). J was trimmed by 4 bases and V by 4 bases; bases with no gene match: 5. The CDR3 protein is CASSAGTSGAYEQYF. In DNA, the CDR3 is TGTGCCAGCAGCGCTGGGACTAGCGGGGCTTACGAGCAGTACTTC.

This clone was seen just once. The gene calls are TRBV10-1 and TRBJ1-5, with 9 bases aligning to TRBD1. The CDR3 extends over 20 amino acids. Germline lookup yields CDR1 WNHNN and CDR2 SYGVQD (reference sequence). The V gene end was trimmed by 3 bases and the J gene end by 0 bases; junction bases not matched to a gene: 15. The CDR3 DNA follows: TGCGCCAGCAGTGAATACGCTTTCGACAGGGGGGCCTATAGCAATCAGCCCCAGCATTTT. Translating gives CASSEYAFDRGAYSNQPQHF.

This clone was observed once. The CDR3 reads CAWSTSSYEQYF. CDR3 DNA sequence: TGTGCCTGGTCGACTAGTTCTTACGAGCAGTACTTC. The rearrangement uses TRBV30 and TRBJ2-7, with D possibly TRBD2 on 6 matching bases. CDR3 length: 12 residues. Germline loops: CDR1 GTSNPN, CDR2 SVGIG (reference sequence). Trimming removed 5 bases at V and 4 bases at J, with 12 bases between.

CDR3 DNA: TGTGCCAGCAGCCAGGACAGGGATCAGCCCCAGCATTTT. Translation gives CASSQDRDQPQHF. The V and J genes are TRBV6-2 or TRBV6-3 and TRBJ1-5; 8 nucleotides line up with TRBD1. The CDR3 length is 13 residues. Germline values: CDR1 MNHEY, CDR2 SVGEGT. Unmatched junction bases numbered 3, after V lost 6 bases and J lost 5 bases.

This clone was recorded only once. The genes are TRBV12-3 or TRBV12-4 and TRBJ1-1; the D is unclear. Trimming removed 7 bases from V and 7 bases from J, with 10 bases in between. The CDR3 runs 11 residues. This CDR3 is CASKTTGEAFF. The CDR3 coding sequence is TGTGCCAGCAAAACTACTGGTGAAGCTTTCTTT.

The rearrangement uses TRBV5-6 and TRBJ2-7; D is unclear. The germline CDR1 and CDR2 sequences are SGHDT and YYEEEE. CDR3 size: 12 residues. Trimming took off 2 bases at V and 4 bases at J, with 7 bases between the two ends. This CDR3 reads CASSFLLYEQYF. The CDR3 bases are TGTGCCAGCAGCTTTCTGTTATACGAGCAGTACTTC.

The chain joins TRBV5-4 to TRBJ1-2, with a possible D match to TRBD1 (6 bases). CDR1 and CDR2 from the germline V gene are SGHNT and YYREEE (reference sequence). The CDR3 consists of 14 residues. Trimming removed 2 bases at V and 3 bases at J, with 11 bases between. DNA of the CDR3: TGTGCCAGCAGCTTAATAGGGGGTTACTATGGCTACACCTTC. Translated, it gives CASSLIGGYYGYTF.

This rearrangement joins TRBV7-8 to TRBJ1-3, with a possible D match to TRBD1 (6 bases). Germline V gives CDR1 SGHVS, CDR2 FQNEAQ. There are 14 residues in the CDR3. V dropped 6 bases and J dropped 0 bases, with 9 bases sitting between them. Here the CDR3 reads CASSQGPSGNTIYF. The CDR3 bases are TGTGCCAGCAGTCAGGGGCCCTCTGGAAACACCATATATTTT. The complete variable domain, with remaining parts taken from reference TRBV7-8 and TRBJ1-3, reads GAGVSQSPRYKVAKRGQDVALRCDPISGHVSLFWYQQALGQGPEFLTYFQNEAQLDKSGLPSDRFFAERPEGSVSTLKIQRTQQEDSAVYLCASSQGPSGNTIYFGEGSWLTVV.

The chain links TRBV5-1 to TRBJ1-2; D is perhaps TRBD1 (5 bases). The CDR3 spans 14 residues. V shed 4 bases and J shed 2 bases, with 12 bases lying between them. Germline-derived CDR1 and CDR2 are SGHRS and YFSETQ. CDR3 in amino acids: CASSLGTGNYGYTF. The CDR3 DNA is TGCGCCAGCAGCCTGGGGACGGGAAACTATGGCTACACCTTC.

J is TRBJ1-1 and V is TRBV30, with D hard to call. Trimming took off 0 bases at V and 0 bases at J, with 11 bases between the two ends. This CDR3 comprises 15 residues. The germline gives CDR1 GTSNPN, CDR2 SVGIG (reference sequence). This chain's CDR3 is CAWSVLGRMNTEAFF. For the CDR3, the DNA is TGTGCCTGGAGTGTCTTAGGACGGATGAACACTGAAGCTTTCTTT. Drawing the rest from reference TRBV30 and TRBJ1-1, the complete variable domain is SQTIHQWPATLVQPVGSPLSLECTVEGTSNPNLYWYRQAAGRGLQLLFYSVGIGQISSEVPQNLSASRPQDRQFILSSKKLLLSDSGFYLCAWSVLGRMNTEAFFGQGTRLTVV.

CDR3 DNA: TGTGCCAGCAGCTTTGGGGTAGCTTGGCCCGGGGAGCTGTTTTTT. The encoded protein is CASSFGVAWPGELFF. The chain carries TRBV7-3 and TRBJ2-2; D remains unclear. V gave up 3 bases and J gave up 6 bases, with 14 bases separating them. The germline V gene has CDR1 SGHTA and CDR2 FQGTGA. CDR3 size: 15 residues.

The CDR3 spells CASSFLGVEQYF. Here the CDR3 DNA reads TGTGCCAGCAGTTTTTTGGGGGTTGAGCAGTACTTC. This chain links TRBV12-3 or TRBV12-4 with TRBJ2-7; D may match TRBD1 or TRBD2 (5 bases each). Trimming removed 3 bases at V and 7 bases at J, with 10 bases between. The CDR3 covers 12 residues.

The V call is TRBV28, the J call TRBJ1-5, with D maybe TRBD1 (5 bases). Germline V CDR1 and CDR2: MDHEN, SYDVKM. The V gene lost 6 bases and the J gene lost 6 bases, with 12 bases spanning the gap. The CDR3 has 13 residues. CDR3 amino acids: CASRSNQGQPQHF. In DNA, the CDR3 is TGTGCCAGCAGGTCAAACCAGGGTCAGCCCCAGCATTTT.

The J gene is TRBJ1-2, the V gene TRBV11-2, with D perhaps TRBD1 (6 bases). The V end lost 5 bases, the J end lost 6 bases, and 16 bases lay between the germline ends. Germline lookup yields CDR1 SGHAT and CDR2 FQNNGV. The CDR3 extends over 14 amino acids. Here the CDR3 DNA reads TGTGCCAGCAGCGTCAAACAGGGAGTCGATGGCTACACCTTC. Its translation is CASSVKQGVDGYTF. Variable domain in full (rest from reference TRBV11-2 and TRBJ1-2): EAGVAQSPRYKIIEKRQSVAFWCNPISGHATLYWYQQILGQGPKLLIQFQNNGVVDDSQLPKDRFSAERLKGVDSTLKIQPAKLEDSAVYLCASSVKQGVDGYTFGSGTRLTVV.

The chain recombines TRBV5-4 with TRBJ2-7; D is unresolved. CDR1 and CDR2 (germline): SGHNT, YYREEE (reference sequence). The CDR3 spans 13 residues. V was cut by 2 bases and J by 5 bases, with 11 bases left in between. The chain's CDR3 is CASSFTLRDEQYF. CDR3 coding DNA: TGTGCCAGCAGCTTTACCCTAAGAGACGAGCAGTACTTC.

This rearrangement joins TRBV19 to TRBJ2-4, with a possible D match to TRBD2 (5 bases). CDR1 is LNHDA and CDR2 is SQIVND in the germline V gene (reference sequence). CDR3 length equals 16 residues. Trimming removed 5 bases at V and 9 bases at J, with 23 bases between. The CDR3 reads CASSSRTAPDWGIQYF. In nucleotides, the CDR3 is TGTGCCAGTAGTTCCCGGACTGCCCCGGATTGGGGCATTCAGTACTTC. Full variable domain (outside the CDR3, taken from reference TRBV19 and TRBJ2-4): DGGITQSPKYLFRKEGQNVTLSCEQNLNHDAMYWYRQDPGQGLRLIYYSQIVNDFQKGDIAEGYSVSREKKESFPLTVTSAQKNPTAFYLCASSSRTAPDWGIQYFGAGTRLSVL.

The chain employs TRBV6-5 and TRBJ1-3; D is unresolved. Germline V gene lookup returns CDR1 MNHEY and CDR2 SVGAGI. The CDR3 covers 16 residues. V lost 0 bases and J lost 7, with 16 bases in between. CDR3 region: CASSYSTSVRWNTIYF. The DNA of the CDR3 is TGTGCCAGCAGTTACTCGACAAGCGTGAGGTGGAACACCATATATTTT.